This entry is about one T cell receptor (beta chain). Original analysis: Reference gene primer amplification in the assay estimated nucleated cell counts. Profiled with immunoSEQ multiplex PCR; TCRdb holds only in-frame clones, not every one. From that table come the V and J calls and clone size; the DNA was used to work out D and trimming. The sample records 30,000 or so clones, about nine tenths being singletons. The data were obtained in a study of blood T cell repertoires in COVID-19. About the research overall: Samples came from the United States, Italy and Spain, spanning acute and convalescent COVID-19. Nucleic acid was either cDNA or gDNA, and it came from T cells, B-cell-depleted T cells, or PBMCs.

Per the germline V gene, CDR1 is LGHDT and CDR2 is YNNKEL (reference sequence). The length of the CDR3 is 15 residues. Losses at the gene ends were 7 bases for V and 7 bases for J; bases not matched to a gene: 7. Sequenced sample: peripheral blood. This chain connects TRBV3-1 (or the pseudogene TRBV3-2) to TRBJ2-1; the match to TRBD2 covers 13 bases. This clonotype originated in a man aged 60 to 69 with active COVID-19. CDR3 coding DNA: TGTGCCAGCACGTTCATGACTAGCGGGAGGAATGAGCAGTTCTTC. Protein sequence: CASTFMTSGRNEQFF.